The entry below describes one T cell receptor (beta chain). What it recognizes is unknown. The data originate from a study of blood T cells in healthy people across ages. Through a sample-barcoded 5' primer and a J-beta primer mix, a second PCR was run for roughly 6 to 12 cycles. TCRdb fed the 5' RACE reads into MiXCR, producing one record per CDR3 protein. The table has around 940,000 distinct CDR3 sequences, roughly 51% seen once; the top ten hold about 22%. Study findings and constraints: Lack of knowledge of donor CMV status possibly confounded expanded clonotype changes. Age advanced and TCR beta diversity per million T cells fell, roughly linearly. Correlation between TCR beta diversity and naive T cell percentage was strong.

There are 15 residues in the CDR3. CDR1 SNHLY and CDR2 FYNNEI come from the germline V gene. The V gene end was trimmed by 6 bases and the J gene end by 3 bases; junction bases not matched to a gene: 6. The chain couples TRBV2 to TRBJ2-7, with 12 nucleotides matching TRBD2. The material sequenced was blood. The sequence was obtained from a woman aged 55-75 years in good health. CDR3 in amino acids: CASSGGTSGLYEQYF. The CDR3, as DNA: TGTGCCAGCAGCGGGGGGACTAGCGGGCTCTACGAGCAGTACTTC.